These 15 T cell receptor beta chains were sequenced from one sample in a study of blood T cell repertoires in COVID-19. Method: immunoSEQ multiplex PCR; TCRdb's copy keeps in-frame clones and lacks some. The table shows about 68,000 clones, with approximately 86% occurring only once. The specimen sequenced was peripheral blood. The receptors stem from a man older than 75 with COVID-19, enrolled during active disease.

J is TRBJ2-7 and V is TRBV27, with 9 bases aligning to TRBD1. The CDR3 is 14 amino acids. V dropped 2 bases and J dropped 3; count of bases not matched to a gene: 2. From germline, CDR1 is MNHEY and CDR2 SMNVEV (reference sequence). CDR3 sequence: CASSLRQGDYEQYF. DNA of the CDR3: TGTGCCAGCAGTTTACGACAGGGGGACTACGAGCAGTACTTC.

The rearrangement joins TRBV9 to TRBJ1-4, with 7 bases aligning to TRBD1. The CDR3 covers 14 residues. CDR1 and CDR2 (germline): SGDLS, YYNGEE. V shed 0 bases and J 8 bases; nucleotides not matched to a gene: 4. CDR3 in DNA: TGTGCCAGCAGCGTAGGAACAGGGGTGGAAAAACTGTTTTTT. Translation gives CASSVGTGVEKLFF.

The gene calls are TRBV10-3 and TRBJ1-3; D is possibly TRBD1 (5 bases). V dropped 10 bases and J dropped 1 base, with 20 bases sitting between them. From germline, CDR1 is ENHRY and CDR2 SYGVKD. The CDR3 covers 16 residues. The CDR3 here is CATRPEFAGSGNTIYF. The CDR3 nucleotides read TGTGCCACCCGACCCGAGTTCGCAGGGTCTGGAAACACCATATATTTT.

The chain carries TRBV6-1 and TRBJ2-3, with 8 bases identical to TRBD2. The CDR3 contains 15 residues. J was trimmed by 1 base and V by 7 bases; bases with no gene match: 7. Germline CDR1 and CDR2: MNHNS and SASEGT. CDR3 loop: CASTSGGAGTDTQYF. CDR3 coding DNA: TGTGCCAGCACTTCCGGGGGGGCAGGCACAGATACGCAGTATTTT.

V gene TRBV2 combines with J gene TRBJ2-7; 10 positions match TRBD1. The germline CDR1 and CDR2 sequences are SNHLY and FYNNEI. V shed 4 bases, J shed 1 base, and the junction held 7 bases outside the gene matches. The CDR3 covers 16 residues. CDR3 nucleotides: TGTGCCAGCAGTGTAATGCGACAGGGGGCATCCTACGAGCAGTACTTC. It encodes CASSVMRQGASYEQYF. The whole variable domain, filled in from reference TRBV2 and TRBJ2-7, reads EPEVTQTPSHQVTQMGQEVILRCVPISNHLYFYWYRQILGQKVEFLVSFYNNEISEKSEIFDDQFSVERPDGSNFTLKIRSTKLEDSAMYFCASSVMRQGASYEQYFGPGTRLTVT.

The chain uses TRBV3-1 (or the pseudogene TRBV3-2) and TRBJ1-6, with D uncertain. The CDR3 is 12 amino acids. V lost 4 bases and J 7 bases, leaving 5 bases between the germline ends. The germline gives CDR1 LGHDT, CDR2 YNNKEL (reference sequence). The CDR3 here is CASSRLNSPLHF. Here the CDR3 DNA reads TGTGCCAGCAGCCGCCTAAATTCACCCCTCCACTTT.

The J gene is TRBJ1-6, the V gene TRBV11-3, with 7 bases that match TRBD1. CDR3 length: 17 amino acids. V gave up 3 bases and J gave up 10 bases; unmatched junction bases: 15. Germline V lookup: CDR1 SGHNT, CDR2 YENEEA. The CDR3 sequence: CASSLELTGNLESPLHF. The DNA for the CDR3 is TGTGCCAGCAGCTTGGAATTGACAGGGAATTTAGAATCACCCCTCCACTTT.

The rearrangement links TRBV5-4 to TRBJ2-5; TRBD1 agrees at 8 bases. The CDR3 length is 15 residues. Losses at the gene ends were 2 bases for V and 1 base for J; bases not matched to a gene: 4. Germline V gene data show CDR1 as SGHNT and CDR2 as YYREEE (reference sequence). Here the CDR3 reads CASSLPQGAQETQYF. The CDR3, as DNA: TGTGCCAGCAGCTTACCGCAGGGGGCCCAAGAGACCCAGTACTTC.

The CDR3 loop is CASQEMAGTNEQFF. The CDR3 DNA reads as TGTGCCAGCCAGGAGATGGCGGGAACCAATGAGCAGTTCTTC. The V gene is TRBV2, the J gene TRBJ2-1; D is possibly TRBD2 (6 bases). CDR3 size: 14 residues. Germline CDR1 SNHLY, CDR2 FYNNEI. Trimming cost V 8 bases and J 6 bases, with 17 bases left between them. Based on the CDR3 plus reference TRBV2 and TRBJ2-1, the full variable domain is EPEVTQTPSHQVTQMGQEVILRCVPISNHLYFYWYRQILGQKVEFLVSFYNNEISEKSEIFDDQFSVERPDGSNFTLKIRSTKLEDSAMYFCASQEMAGTNEQFFGPGTRLTVL.

The CDR3: CASSLDRADDYGYTF. The CDR3 region has the DNA TGCGCCAGCAGCTTGGACAGGGCCGATGACTATGGCTACACCTTC. V gene TRBV5-1 combines with J gene TRBJ1-2; weak D call: TRBD1 (6 bases). CDR3 length: 15 residues. Germline loops: CDR1 SGHRS, CDR2 YFSETQ. The ends were cut back, 0 bases at V and 3 bases at J, with 12 bases in the middle.

The chain links TRBV13 to TRBJ1-2; 7 bases agree with TRBD1. V lost 0 bases, J lost 6 bases, and 1 base stayed unmatched. The CDR3 length is 13 residues. Germline assignment: CDR1 PRHDT and CDR2 FYEKMQ (reference sequence). CDR3 in DNA: TGTGCCAGCAGCTTAGGGCAGGGGGATGGCTACACCTTC. It yields the protein CASSLGQGDGYTF.

This sequence joins TRBV12-5 and TRBJ1-3; 11 nucleotides match TRBD1. Per germline, CDR1 LGHNT and CDR2 FRNRAP. The CDR3 length is 20 residues. V trimming: 3 bases; J trimming: 5 bases; junction bases outside the gene matches: 18. CDR3 sequence (DNA): TGTGCTAGTGGTTTCAGACACCCGGGACAGGGGGAGTTAATGCGAAACACCATATATTTT. This codes for CASGFRHPGQGELMRNTIYF.

The V gene is TRBV11-2, the J gene TRBJ2-2, with D possibly TRBD1 on 5 matching bases. The V gene's germline CDR1 is SGHAT and CDR2 FQNNGV. This CDR3 comprises 17 residues. The V end lost 1 base, the J end lost 4 bases, and 16 bases lay between the germline ends. CDR3 sequence: CASSLGSGQGGTGELFF. Here the CDR3 DNA reads TGTGCCAGCAGCTTAGGGTCGGGCCAGGGTGGCACCGGGGAGCTGTTTTTT.

This chain uses TRBV6-2 or TRBV6-3 with TRBJ2-2, with D possibly being TRBD1 (6 bases). Germline V gene data show CDR1 as MNHEY and CDR2 as SVGEGT. This CDR3 is built from 17 residues. Trimming removed 0 bases from V and 1 base from J, with 12 bases in between. DNA for the CDR3: TGTGCCAGCAGTTACTCGGTCCGCAGGGGGAACACCGGGGAGCTGTTTTTT. This translates into CASSYSVRRGNTGELFF.

Only a few counts were recorded for this clone. The J gene is TRBJ1-3, the V gene TRBV28; D is undetermined. Looked up from germline, CDR1 is MDHEN and CDR2 is SYDVKM. Trimming took 6 bases from V and 0 from J, leaving 9 bases between them. This CDR3 is built from 14 residues. The CDR3 spells CASRPGFSGNTIYF. CDR3 in DNA: TGTGCCAGCAGGCCGGGATTCTCTGGAAACACCATATATTTT.